This section outlines one T cell receptor (beta chain) sequence together with its context. This specimen comes from a study of blood T cell repertoires in COVID-19. As originally analysed: The authors estimated nucleated cell counts from reference gene primer amplification. The repertoire was sequenced with immunoSEQ multiplex PCR; TCRdb's copy has only in-frame clones and lacks some. V, J and clone size are those of that table, while D and trimming were read from the DNA. The top ten clones hold about 19% of a sample with about 150,000 clones, around 83% of them seen once. Germline V gives CDR1 GTSNPN, CDR2 SVGIG (reference sequence). Losses at the gene ends were 1 base for V and 8 bases for J; bases not matched to a gene: 6. CDR3 length equals 15 residues.

The sample comprised peripheral blood. V usage is TRBV30 and J usage is TRBJ2-4; 12 nucleotides match TRBD2. The receptor was derived from a woman in her 70s who had recovered from COVID-19. The CDR3 nucleotides are TGTGCCTGGAGTGGGCTAGCGGGAGGGTCGGACATTCAGTACTTC. Residues: CAWSGLAGGSDIQYF. The complete variable domain, with remaining parts taken from reference TRBV30 and TRBJ2-4, reads SQTIHQWPATLVQPVGSPLSLECTVEGTSNPNLYWYRQAAGRGLQLLFYSVGIGQISSEVPQNLSASRPQDRQFILSSKKLLLSDSGFYLCAWSGLAGGSDIQYFGAGTRLSVL.